The clone carrying this T cell receptor (beta chain) was counted between two and nine times. Its antigen remains unknown. These data come from a study of neoadjuvant anti-PD-1 for oral cavity cancer. Notes on the study in general: Higher pretreatment blood Treg/Th17 ratios correlated with higher pretreatment blood and lower post-treatment tumor TCRbeta clonality.

Trimming left V 3 bases short and J 4 bases short, with 18 bases between. There are 16 residues in the CDR3. Germline V lookup: CDR1 LNHDA, CDR2 SQIVND (reference sequence). Clones were sequenced by immunoSEQ multiplex PCR, and TCRdb holds only the in-frame ones, with some missing. The top ten hold roughly 3% of the sample, which has 80,000 to 95,000 clones, about 80% seen once. Stage II-IVA oral cavity squamous cell carcinoma was new and untreated by systemic or radiation therapy. Cohort: HPV-negative, locally advanced oral cavity squamous cell carcinoma patients. The gene calls are TRBV19 and TRBJ1-2; no clear D. The sequence was collected from a person aged 35-80 years with oral cavity squamous cell carcinoma. The material was PBMCs, obtained before nivolumab (anti-PD-1) treatment. The CDR3 DNA reads TGTGCCAGTAGTATGGATCGGTGGAGCAGACCCTATGGCTACACCTTC. This codes for CASSMDRWSRPYGYTF.